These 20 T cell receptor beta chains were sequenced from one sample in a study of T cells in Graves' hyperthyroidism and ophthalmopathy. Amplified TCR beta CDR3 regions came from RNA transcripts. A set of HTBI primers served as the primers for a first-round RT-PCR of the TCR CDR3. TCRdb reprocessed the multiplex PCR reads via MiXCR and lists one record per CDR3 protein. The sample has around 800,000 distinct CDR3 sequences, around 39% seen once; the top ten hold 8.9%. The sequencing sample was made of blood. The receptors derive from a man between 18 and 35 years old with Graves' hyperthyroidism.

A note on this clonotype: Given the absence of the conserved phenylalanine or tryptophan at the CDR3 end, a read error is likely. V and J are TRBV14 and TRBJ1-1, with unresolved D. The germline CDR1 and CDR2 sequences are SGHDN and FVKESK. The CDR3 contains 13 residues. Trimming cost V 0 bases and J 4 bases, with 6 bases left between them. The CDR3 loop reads CASSQDLLTEAFS. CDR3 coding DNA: TGTGCCAGCAGCCAAGATTTACTCACTGAAGCTTTCTCT.

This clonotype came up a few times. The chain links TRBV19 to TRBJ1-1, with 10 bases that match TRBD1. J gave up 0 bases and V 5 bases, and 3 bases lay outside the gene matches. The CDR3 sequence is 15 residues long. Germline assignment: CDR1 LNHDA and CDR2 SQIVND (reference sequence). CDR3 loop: CASSWGQGLNTEAFF. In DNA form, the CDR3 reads TGTGCCAGTAGTTGGGGACAGGGGCTGAACACTGAAGCTTTCTTT.

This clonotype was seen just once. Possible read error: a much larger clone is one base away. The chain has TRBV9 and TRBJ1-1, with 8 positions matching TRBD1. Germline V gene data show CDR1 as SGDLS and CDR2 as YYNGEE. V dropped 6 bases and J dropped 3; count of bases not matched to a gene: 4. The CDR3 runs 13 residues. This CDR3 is CASTQGAYTEAFF. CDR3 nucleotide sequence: TGTGCCAGCACCCAGGGGGCATACACTGAAGCTTTCTTT.

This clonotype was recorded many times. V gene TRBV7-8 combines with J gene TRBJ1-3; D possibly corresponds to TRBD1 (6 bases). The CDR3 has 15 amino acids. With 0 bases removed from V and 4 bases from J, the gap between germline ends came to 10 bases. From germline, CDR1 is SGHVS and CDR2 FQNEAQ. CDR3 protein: CASSLAQGGGNTIYF. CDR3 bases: TGTGCCAGCAGCTTAGCACAGGGAGGCGGAAACACCATATATTTT.

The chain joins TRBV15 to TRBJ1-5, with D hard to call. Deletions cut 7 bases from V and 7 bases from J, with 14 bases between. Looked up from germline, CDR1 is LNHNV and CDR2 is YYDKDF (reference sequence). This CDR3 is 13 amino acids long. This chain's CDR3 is CATNSLDSQPQHF. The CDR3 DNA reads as TGTGCCACCAACAGCTTAGATTCCCAGCCCCAGCATTTT.

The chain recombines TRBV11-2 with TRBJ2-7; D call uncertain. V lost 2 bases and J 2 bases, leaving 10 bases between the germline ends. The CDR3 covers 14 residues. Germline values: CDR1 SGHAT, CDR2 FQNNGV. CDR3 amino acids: CASSLSSETYEQYF. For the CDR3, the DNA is TGTGCCAGCAGCTTAAGCTCCGAAACCTACGAGCAGTACTTC.

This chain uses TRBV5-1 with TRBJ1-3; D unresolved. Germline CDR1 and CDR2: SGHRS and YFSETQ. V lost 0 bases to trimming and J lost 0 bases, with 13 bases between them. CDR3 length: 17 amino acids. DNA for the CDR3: TGCGCCAGCAGCTTGGATAGGCGAGCAAACTCTGGAAACACCATATATTTT. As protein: CASSLDRRANSGNTIYF.

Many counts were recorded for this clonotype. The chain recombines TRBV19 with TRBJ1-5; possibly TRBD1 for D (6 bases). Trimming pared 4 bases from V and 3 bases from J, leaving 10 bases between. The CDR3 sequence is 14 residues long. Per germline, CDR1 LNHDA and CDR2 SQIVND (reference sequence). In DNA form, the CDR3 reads TGTGCCAGTAGTACAGGGGACTTCAATCAGCCCCAGCATTTT. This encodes CASSTGDFNQPQHF.

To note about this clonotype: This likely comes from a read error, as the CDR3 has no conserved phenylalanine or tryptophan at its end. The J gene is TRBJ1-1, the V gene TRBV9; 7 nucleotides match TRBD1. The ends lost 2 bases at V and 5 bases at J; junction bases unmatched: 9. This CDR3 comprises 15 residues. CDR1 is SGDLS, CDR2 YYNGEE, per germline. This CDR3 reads CASSVGRQGGTEAFL. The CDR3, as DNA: TGTGCCAGCAGCGTCGGGCGACAGGGTGGGACTGAAGCTTTCCTT.

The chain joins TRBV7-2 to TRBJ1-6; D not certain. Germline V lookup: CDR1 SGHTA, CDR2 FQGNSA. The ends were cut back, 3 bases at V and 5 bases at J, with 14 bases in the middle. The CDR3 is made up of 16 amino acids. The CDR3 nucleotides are TGTGCCAGCAGCTTTTTACTCGGGTGGGATAATTCACCCCTCCACTTT. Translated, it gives CASSFLLGWDNSPLHF.

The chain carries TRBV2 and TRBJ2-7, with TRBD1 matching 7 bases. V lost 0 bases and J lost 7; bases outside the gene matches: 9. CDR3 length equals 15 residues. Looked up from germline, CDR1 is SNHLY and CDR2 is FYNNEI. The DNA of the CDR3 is TGTGCCAGCAGTGAAGCGACAGGGAATTCGGGGGAGCAGTACTTC. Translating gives CASSEATGNSGEQYF. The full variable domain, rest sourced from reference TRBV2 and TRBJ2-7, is EPEVTQTPSHQVTQMGQEVILRCVPISNHLYFYWYRQILGQKVEFLVSFYNNEISEKSEIFDDQFSVERPDGSNFTLKIRSTKLEDSAMYFCASSEATGNSGEQYFGPGTRLTVT.

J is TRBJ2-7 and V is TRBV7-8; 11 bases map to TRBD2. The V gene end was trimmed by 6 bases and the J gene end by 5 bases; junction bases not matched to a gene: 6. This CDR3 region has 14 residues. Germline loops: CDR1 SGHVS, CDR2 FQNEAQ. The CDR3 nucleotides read TGTGCCAGCAGAAGGACTAGCGGGCCCCACGAGCAGTACTTC. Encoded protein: CASRRTSGPHEQYF.

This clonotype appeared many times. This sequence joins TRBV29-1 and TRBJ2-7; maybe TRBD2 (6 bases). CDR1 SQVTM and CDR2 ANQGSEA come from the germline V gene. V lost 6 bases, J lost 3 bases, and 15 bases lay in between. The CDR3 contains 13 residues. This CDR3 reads CSVPGRTNYEQYF. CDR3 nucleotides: TGCAGCGTCCCCGGCAGGACTAACTACGAGCAGTACTTC.

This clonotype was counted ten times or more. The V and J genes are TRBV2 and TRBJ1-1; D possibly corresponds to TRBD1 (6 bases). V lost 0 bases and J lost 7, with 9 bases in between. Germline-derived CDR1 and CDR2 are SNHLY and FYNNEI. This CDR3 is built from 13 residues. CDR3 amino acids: CASSEAQGGEAFF. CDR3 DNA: TGTGCCAGCAGTGAAGCGCAAGGGGGTGAAGCTTTCTTT.

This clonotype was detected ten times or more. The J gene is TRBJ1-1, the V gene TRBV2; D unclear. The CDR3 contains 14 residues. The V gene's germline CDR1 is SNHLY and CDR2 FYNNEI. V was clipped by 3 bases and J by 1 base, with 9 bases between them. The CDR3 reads CASSDSQENTEAFF. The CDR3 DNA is TGTGCCAGCAGTGATAGTCAAGAGAACACTGAAGCTTTCTTT.

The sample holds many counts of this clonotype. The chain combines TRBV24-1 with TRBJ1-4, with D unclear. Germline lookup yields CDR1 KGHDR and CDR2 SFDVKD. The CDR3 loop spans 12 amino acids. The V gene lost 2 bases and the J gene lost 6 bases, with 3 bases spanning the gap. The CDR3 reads CATSDWDEKLFF. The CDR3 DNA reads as TGTGCCACCAGTGATTGGGATGAAAAACTGTTTTTT.

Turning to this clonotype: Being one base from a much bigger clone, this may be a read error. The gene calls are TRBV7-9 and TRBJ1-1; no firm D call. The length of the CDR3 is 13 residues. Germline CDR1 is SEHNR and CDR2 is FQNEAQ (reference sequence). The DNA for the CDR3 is TGTGCCAGCAGCTTAAATGTGAACGCTGAAGCTTTCTTT. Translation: CASSLNVNAEAFF.

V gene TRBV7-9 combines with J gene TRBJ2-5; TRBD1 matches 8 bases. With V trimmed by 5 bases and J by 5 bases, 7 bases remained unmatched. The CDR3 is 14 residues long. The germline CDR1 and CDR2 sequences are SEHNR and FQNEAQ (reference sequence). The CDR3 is CASSKLTGGETQYF. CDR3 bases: TGTGCCAGCAGCAAACTTACAGGGGGGGAGACCCAGTACTTC.

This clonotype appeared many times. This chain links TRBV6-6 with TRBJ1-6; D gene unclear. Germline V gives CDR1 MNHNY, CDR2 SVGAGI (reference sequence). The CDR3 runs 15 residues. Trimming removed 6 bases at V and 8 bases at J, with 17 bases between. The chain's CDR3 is CASRLTDEGYSPLHF. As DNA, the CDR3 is TGTGCCAGCAGGCTCACCGACGAGGGTTATTCACCCCTCCACTTT.

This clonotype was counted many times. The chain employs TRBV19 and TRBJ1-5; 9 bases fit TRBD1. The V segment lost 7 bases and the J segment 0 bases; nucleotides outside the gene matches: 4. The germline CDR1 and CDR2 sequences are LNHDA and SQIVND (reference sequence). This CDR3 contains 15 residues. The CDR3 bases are TGTGCCAGTAAGGACAGGGGAGATAGCAATCAGCCCCAGCATTTT. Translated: CASKDRGDSNQPQHF. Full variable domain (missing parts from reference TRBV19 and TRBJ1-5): DGGITQSPKYLFRKEGQNVTLSCEQNLNHDAMYWYRQDPGQGLRLIYYSQIVNDFQKGDIAEGYSVSREKKESFPLTVTSAQKNPTAFYLCASKDRGDSNQPQHFGDGTRLSIL.